The 9 T cell receptor beta chains in this list originate from one sample, sequenced in a study of blood T cell repertoires in COVID-19. Libraries were prepared by immunoSEQ multiplex PCR; TCRdb keeps only in-frame clonotypes and omits some of them. In the table there are 150,000 to 200,000 clones, more than 85% of which are singletons. The sample taken for sequencing was peripheral blood. These receptor sequences come from a man younger than 30 with acute or convalescent COVID-19.

The table lists this clone with a count of one. Germline is not matched at one junction end, which may reflect a read error. V and J are TRBV2 and TRBJ1-2, with D uncertain. The CDR3 is 15 residues long. CDR1 is SNHLY, CDR2 FYNNEI, per germline. The CDR3 reads CASSPQSVNNYGYTF. The CDR3 DNA reads TGTGCCAGCAGCCCTCAGAGTGTCAATAACTATGGCTACACCTTT.

This chain links TRBV5-6 with TRBJ1-2, with 10 nucleotides matching TRBD1. V shed 2 bases and J 7 bases; nucleotides not matched to a gene: 8. Per the germline V gene, CDR1 is SGHDT and CDR2 is YYEEEE. CDR3 length: 15 amino acids. The CDR3 sequence: CASSLKIGTGVGYTF. CDR3 DNA: TGTGCCAGCAGCTTAAAAATCGGGACAGGGGTTGGCTACACCTTC. Drawing the rest from reference TRBV5-6 and TRBJ1-2, the complete variable domain is DAGVTQSPTHLIKTRGQQVTLRCSPKSGHDTVSWYQQALGQGPQFIFQYYEEEERQRGNFPDRFSGHQFPNYSSELNVNALLLGDSALYLCASSLKIGTGVGYTFGSGTRLTVV.

This clone has a single count. This sequence joins TRBV19 and TRBJ1-5; 12 bases align to TRBD1. V trimming: 6 bases; J trimming: 5 bases; junction bases outside the gene matches: 2. The CDR3 sequence is 14 residues long. CDR1 and CDR2 from the germline V gene are LNHDA and SQIVND (reference sequence). The CDR3 DNA is TGTGCCAGTAGGGGGGACAGGGGGCATCAGCCCCAGCATTTT. It yields the protein CASRGDRGHQPQHF.

The rearrangement links TRBV28 to TRBJ2-2; 7 nucleotides align to TRBD1. The CDR3 spans 16 residues. Germline V gene data show CDR1 as MDHEN and CDR2 as SYDVKM. V gave up 5 bases and J gave up 4 bases; unmatched junction bases: 10. CDR3: CASSPSDRDLTGELFF. DNA for the CDR3: TGTGCCAGCAGTCCGAGTGACAGGGATCTCACCGGGGAGCTGTTTTTT.

The rearrangement uses TRBV24-1 and TRBJ2-2; D ambiguous. Trimming took 10 bases from V and 4 from J, leaving 12 bases between them. CDR1 and CDR2 (germline): KGHDR, SFDVKD. The CDR3 contains 13 residues. Here the CDR3 DNA reads TGTGCCACGCGAGGAGCGTCCACCGGGGAGCTGTTTTTT. This codes for CATRGASTGELFF.

V usage is TRBV20-1 and J usage is TRBJ1-3; possibly TRBD1 for D (6 bases). Germline CDR1 and CDR2: DFQATT and SNEGSKA (reference sequence). CDR3 length: 14 amino acids. Trimming left V 3 bases short and J 3 bases short, with 12 bases between. CDR3 in amino acids: CSASTGSNGNTIYF. The CDR3 nucleotides read TGCAGTGCTAGTACAGGGAGTAATGGAAACACCATATATTTT.

The rearrangement uses TRBV5-1 and TRBJ1-2; D is possibly TRBD1 (5 bases). The CDR3 spans 16 residues. In germline, CDR1 is SGHRS, CDR2 YFSETQ. V was cut by 0 bases and J by 0 bases, with 12 bases left in between. CDR3 in DNA: TGCGCCAGCAGCTTGGGCAGGGTAGGATCTAACTATGGCTACACCTTC. Protein product: CASSLGRVGSNYGYTF.

The chain couples TRBV12-3 or TRBV12-4 to TRBJ1-1; 8 nucleotides align to TRBD1. The CDR3 is made up of 13 amino acids. Unmatched junction bases numbered 8, after V lost 3 bases and J lost 11 bases. As DNA, the CDR3 is TGTGCCAGCAGTTTTTTAGGACAGGGCAAGGCTTTCTTT. Its translation: CASSFLGQGKAFF.

This chain uses TRBV7-9 with TRBJ2-7, with D perhaps matching TRBD1 (5 bases). Germline V gene data show CDR1 as SEHNR and CDR2 as FQNEAQ (reference sequence). The CDR3 has 14 residues. Trimming took off 2 bases at V and 7 bases at J, with 15 bases between the two ends. The DNA for the CDR3 is TGTGCCAGCAGCTTAACGCAGGGCACTACGGAGCAGTACTTC. Amino acid sequence: CASSLTQGTTEQYF.